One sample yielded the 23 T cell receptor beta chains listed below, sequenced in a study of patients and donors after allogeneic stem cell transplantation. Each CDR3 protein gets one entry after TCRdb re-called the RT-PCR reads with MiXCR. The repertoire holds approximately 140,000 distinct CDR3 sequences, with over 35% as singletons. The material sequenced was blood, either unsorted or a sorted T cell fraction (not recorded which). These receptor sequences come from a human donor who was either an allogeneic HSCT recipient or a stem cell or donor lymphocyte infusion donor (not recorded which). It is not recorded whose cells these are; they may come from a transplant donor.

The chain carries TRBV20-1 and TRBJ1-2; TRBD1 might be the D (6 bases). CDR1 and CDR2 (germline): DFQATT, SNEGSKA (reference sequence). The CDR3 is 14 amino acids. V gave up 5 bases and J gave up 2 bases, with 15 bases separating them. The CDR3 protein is CSAAMWGPNYGYTF. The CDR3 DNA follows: TGCAGTGCTGCGATGTGGGGGCCGAACTATGGCTACACCTTC.

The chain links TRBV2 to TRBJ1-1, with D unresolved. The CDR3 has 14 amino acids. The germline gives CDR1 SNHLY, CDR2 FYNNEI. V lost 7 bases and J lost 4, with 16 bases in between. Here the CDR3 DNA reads TGTGCCAGCAACCTCCTGGCCAGTAGCACTGAAGCTTTCTTT. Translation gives CASNLLASSTEAFF.

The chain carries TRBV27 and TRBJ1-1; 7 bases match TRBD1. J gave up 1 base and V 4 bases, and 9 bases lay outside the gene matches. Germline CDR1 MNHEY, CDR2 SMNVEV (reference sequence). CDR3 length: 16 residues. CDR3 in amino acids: CASSSIITGENTEAFF. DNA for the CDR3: TGTGCCAGCAGTTCCATCATCACAGGGGAGAACACTGAAGCTTTCTTT.

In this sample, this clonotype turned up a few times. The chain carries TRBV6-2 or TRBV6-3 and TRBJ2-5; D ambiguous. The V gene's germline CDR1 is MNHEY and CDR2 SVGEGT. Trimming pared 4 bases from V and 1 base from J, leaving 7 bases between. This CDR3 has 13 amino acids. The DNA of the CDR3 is TGTGCCAGCAGTTCCCACCTCCAAGAGACCCAGTACTTC. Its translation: CASSSHLQETQYF.

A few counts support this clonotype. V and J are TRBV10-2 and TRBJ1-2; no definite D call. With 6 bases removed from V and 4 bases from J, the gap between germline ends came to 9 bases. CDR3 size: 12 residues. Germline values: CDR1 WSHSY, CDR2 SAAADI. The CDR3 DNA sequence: TGCGCCAGCAGGGACGGCTCCTATGGCTACACCTTC. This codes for CASRDGSYGYTF.

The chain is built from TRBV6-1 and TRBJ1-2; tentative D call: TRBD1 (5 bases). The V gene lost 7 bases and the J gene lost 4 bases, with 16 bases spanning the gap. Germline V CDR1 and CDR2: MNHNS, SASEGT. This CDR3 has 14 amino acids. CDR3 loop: CASITGPASYGYTF. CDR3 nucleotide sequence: TGTGCCAGCATTACGGGACCCGCTAGCTATGGCTACACCTTC.

As DNA, the CDR3 is TGTGCCAGCGCAGGGGAAGGCTATGGCTACACCTTC. Protein product: CASAGEGYGYTF. This chain links TRBV28 with TRBJ1-2; a possible D gene is TRBD1 (6 bases). The V gene lost 8 bases and the J gene lost 4 bases, with 11 bases spanning the gap. This CDR3 comprises 12 residues. In germline, CDR1 is MDHEN, CDR2 SYDVKM.

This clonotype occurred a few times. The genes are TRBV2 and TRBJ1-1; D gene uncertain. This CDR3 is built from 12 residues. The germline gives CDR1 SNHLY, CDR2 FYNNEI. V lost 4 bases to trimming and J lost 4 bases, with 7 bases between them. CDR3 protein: CASSAGVTEAFF. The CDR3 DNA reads TGTGCCAGCAGTGCGGGAGTCACTGAAGCTTTCTTT.

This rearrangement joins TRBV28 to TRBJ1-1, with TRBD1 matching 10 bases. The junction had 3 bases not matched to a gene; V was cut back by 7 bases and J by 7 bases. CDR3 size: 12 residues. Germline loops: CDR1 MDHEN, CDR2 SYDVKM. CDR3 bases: TGTGCCAGCATCAGGACAGGGGGTGAAGCTTTCTTT. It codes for CASIRTGGEAFF.

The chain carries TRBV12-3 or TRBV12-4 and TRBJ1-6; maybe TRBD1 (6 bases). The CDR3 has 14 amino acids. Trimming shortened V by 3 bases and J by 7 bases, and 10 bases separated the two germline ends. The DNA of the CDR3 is TGTGCCAGCAGTTTCGGGACACGAAATTCACCCCTCCACTTT. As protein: CASSFGTRNSPLHF.

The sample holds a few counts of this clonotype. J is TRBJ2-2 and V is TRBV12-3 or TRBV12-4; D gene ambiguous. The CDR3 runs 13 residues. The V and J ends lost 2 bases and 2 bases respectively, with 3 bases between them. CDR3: CASSLTNTGELFF. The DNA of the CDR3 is TGTGCCAGCAGTTTAACCAACACCGGGGAGCTGTTTTTT.

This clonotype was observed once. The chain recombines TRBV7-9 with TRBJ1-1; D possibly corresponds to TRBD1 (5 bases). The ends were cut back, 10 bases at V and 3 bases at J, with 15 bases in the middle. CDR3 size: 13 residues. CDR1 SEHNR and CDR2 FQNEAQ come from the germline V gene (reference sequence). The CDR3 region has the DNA TGTGCCATTCCGGACGGGGGGGACACTGAAGCTTTCTTT. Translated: CAIPDGGDTEAFF.

This CDR3 reads CASAIPGPGEGTEAFF. As DNA, the CDR3 is TGTGCCAGCGCCATTCCGGGACCGGGGGAAGGCACTGAAGCTTTCTTT. This chain connects TRBV6-2 or TRBV6-3 to TRBJ1-1, with D tentatively TRBD1 (5 bases). The germline V gene has CDR1 MNHEY and CDR2 SVGEGT. This CDR3 has 16 amino acids. Between the trimmed V and J ends, which lost 8 bases and 4 bases, there was a span of 23 bases.

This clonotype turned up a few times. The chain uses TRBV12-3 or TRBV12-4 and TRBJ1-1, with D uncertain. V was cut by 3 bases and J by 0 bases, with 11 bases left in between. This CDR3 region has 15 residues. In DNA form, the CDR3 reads TGTGCCAGCAGTTTTCCCGGAGGAATGAACACTGAAGCTTTCTTT. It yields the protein CASSFPGGMNTEAFF.

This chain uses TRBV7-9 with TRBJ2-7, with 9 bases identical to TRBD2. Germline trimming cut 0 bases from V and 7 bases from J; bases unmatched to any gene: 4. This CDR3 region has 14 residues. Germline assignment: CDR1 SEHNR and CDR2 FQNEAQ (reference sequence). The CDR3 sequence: CASSLAGLAGEQYV. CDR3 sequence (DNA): TGTGCCAGCAGCTTAGCGGGACTAGCAGGGGAGCAGTACGTC.

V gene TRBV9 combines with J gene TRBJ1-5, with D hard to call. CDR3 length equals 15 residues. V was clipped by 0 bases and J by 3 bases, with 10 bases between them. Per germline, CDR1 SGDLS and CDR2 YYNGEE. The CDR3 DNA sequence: TGTGCCAGCAGCGTAGGTGGCAGCCTCAATCAGCCCCAGCATTTT. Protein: CASSVGGSLNQPQHF.

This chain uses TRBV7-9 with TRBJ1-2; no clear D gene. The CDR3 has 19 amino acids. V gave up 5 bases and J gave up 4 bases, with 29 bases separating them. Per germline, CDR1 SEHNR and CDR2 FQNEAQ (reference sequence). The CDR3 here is CASSVPSTDGREGGYGYTF. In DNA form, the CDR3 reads TGTGCCAGCAGCGTCCCCAGTACCGACGGTCGGGAAGGTGGCTATGGCTACACCTTC.

The CDR3 DNA follows: TGCGCCAGCAAAGCTACAGGGGCCTATGGCTACACCTTC. Translating it yields CASKATGAYGYTF. The J gene is TRBJ1-2, the V gene TRBV5-1, with TRBD1 matching over 7 bases. Per the germline V gene, CDR1 is SGHRS and CDR2 is YFSETQ. This CDR3 spans 13 amino acids. J gave up 4 bases and V 6 bases, and 6 bases lay outside the gene matches.

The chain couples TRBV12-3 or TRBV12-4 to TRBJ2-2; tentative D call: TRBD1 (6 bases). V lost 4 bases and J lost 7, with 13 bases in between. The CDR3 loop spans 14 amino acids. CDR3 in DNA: TGTGCCAGCAGTTCTGCAGGGGCGAGCGGGGAGCTGTTTTTT. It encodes CASSSAGASGELFF.

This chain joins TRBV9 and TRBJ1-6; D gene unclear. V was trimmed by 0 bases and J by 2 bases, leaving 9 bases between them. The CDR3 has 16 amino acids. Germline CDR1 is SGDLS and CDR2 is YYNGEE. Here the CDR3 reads CASSVGTFPYNSPLHF. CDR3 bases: TGTGCCAGCAGCGTAGGGACTTTTCCCTATAATTCACCCCTCCACTTT.

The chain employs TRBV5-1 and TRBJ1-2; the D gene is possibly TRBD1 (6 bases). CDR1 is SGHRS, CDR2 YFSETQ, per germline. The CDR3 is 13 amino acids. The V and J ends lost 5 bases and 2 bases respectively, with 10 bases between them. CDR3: CASRSGQNYGYTF. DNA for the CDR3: TGCGCCAGCAGGTCTGGACAGAACTATGGCTACACCTTC.

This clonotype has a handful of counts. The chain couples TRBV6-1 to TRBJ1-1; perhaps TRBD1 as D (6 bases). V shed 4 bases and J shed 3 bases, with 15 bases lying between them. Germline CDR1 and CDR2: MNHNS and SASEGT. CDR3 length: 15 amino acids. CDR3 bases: TGTGCCAGCAGTGGGGACATCCCAAATTACACTGAAGCTTTCTTT. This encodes CASSGDIPNYTEAFF.

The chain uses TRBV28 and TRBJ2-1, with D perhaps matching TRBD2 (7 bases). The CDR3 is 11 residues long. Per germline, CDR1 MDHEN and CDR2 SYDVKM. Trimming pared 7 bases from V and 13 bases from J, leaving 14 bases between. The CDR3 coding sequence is TGTGCCAGCAAACGTAGGGGGGGCCAGTTCTTC. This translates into CASKRRGGQFF.